One T cell receptor beta chain is described in this entry. Its specificity is not known. This CDR3 comprises 15 residues. CDR1 and CDR2 (germline): SGHAT, FQNNGV. V shed 5 bases, J shed 4 bases, and the junction held 6 bases outside the gene matches. This PCR relied on a set of 60 Vbeta primers and 13 Jbeta primers. The protocol was immunoSEQ multiplex PCR, while the TCRdb copy is restricted to in-frame clones and leaves out a portion. The sample carries about 140,000 clones, roughly 77% recorded once. The data are from a study of cytomegalovirus exposure and HLA in healthy donors. Overall study results and limits: Listed as cytomegalovirus-associated were 150 or so TCR beta chains. A further, later analysis showed that HLA-associated TCR beta chains (compared with equally common others) were more clonally expanded.

The chain carries TRBV11-2 and TRBJ1-1, with TRBD1 matching 11 bases. The TCR sequence derives from a man aged 30 to 45 in good health and CMV-seronegative. The sample was PBMCs. In DNA, the CDR3 is TGTGCCAGCAGCCCACGGGACAGGGGGTTCACTGAAGCTTTCTTT. It specifies CASSPRDRGFTEAFF.